The rows below give T cell receptor beta chains drawn from one sample of a study of cytomegalovirus exposure and HLA in healthy donors. This table comes from immunoSEQ multiplex PCR, and its TCRdb copy is limited to in-frame clones, with some not included. The sample carries 90,000 to 100,000 clones, approximately 72% recorded once. Sequenced input: PBMCs. The origin of the receptors is a man in his forties in good health and CMV-seropositive. Each CDR3 is given with its conserved first and last residue. The D gene is left open where the match is weak. Size tells how often a clone was seen (once, few, many) or the class of an expanded clone, and some rows leave it out.

v_gene	j_gene	abundance	d_gene	len	CDR3aa	CDR3nt
TRBV6-1	TRBJ2-1	NA	NA	17	CASSEVGGSGVRNEQFF	TGTGCCAGCAGCGAAGTGGGGGGCAGCGGGGTTAGAAATGAGCAGTTCTTC
TRBV28	TRBJ2-1	NA	NA	11	CASHGSNEQFF	TGTGCCAGCCACGGGAGTAATGAGCAGTTCTTC
TRBV25-1	TRBJ2-3	NA	NA	14	CASSDPTVPDTQYF	TGTGCCAGCAGTGATCCTACCGTCCCAGATACGCAGTATTTT
TRBV6-5	TRBJ2-7	few	TRBD1	15	CASSHGTGGSYEQYF	TGTGCCAGCAGTCATGGGACAGGGGGCTCCTACGAGCAGTACTTC
TRBV5-1	TRBJ2-7	NA	TRBD1	14	CASSLADRDDEQYF	TGCGCCAGCAGCTTGGCCGACAGGGACGACGAGCAGTACTTC
TRBV11-3	TRBJ2-2	NA	NA	13	CASSSTLTGELFF	TGTGCCAGCAGCTCAACCCTAACCGGGGAGCTGTTTTTT
TRBV20-1	TRBJ2-1	NA	NA	11	CSAPTRDLAFF	TGCAGTGCCCCAACCCGGGACTTGGCATTCTTC
TRBV7-9	TRBJ2-3	few	TRBD1	15	CASSQPDRWRDTQYF	TGTGCCAGCAGCCAGCCGGACAGGTGGCGAGATACGCAGTATTTT
TRBV5-1	TRBJ2-7	NA	TRBD2	15	CASSPILAGDNEQYF	TGCGCCAGCAGCCCAATTCTAGCGGGAGATAACGAGCAGTACTTC
TRBV7-9	TRBJ1-1	few	NA	14	CASSTGGSLGSAFF	TGTGCCAGCAGTACCGGCGGTTCTTTAGGATCGGCTTTCTTT
TRBV18	TRBJ2-3	NA	TRBD2	16	CASSPRTSGSTDTQYF	TGTGCCAGCTCACCTCGGACTAGCGGGAGCACAGATACGCAGTATTTT
TRBV18	TRBJ1-1	few	NA	18	CASSSRGRELSPYTEAFF	TGTGCCAGCTCATCCCGTGGGAGGGAGCTTAGCCCTTACACTGAAGCTTTCTTT
TRBV28	TRBJ1-1	NA	NA	14	CASSPLGRDTEAFF	TGTGCCAGCAGTCCCCTCGGGAGAGACACTGAAGCTTTCTTT
TRBV18	TRBJ1-2	NA	NA	14	CASSPQQGNYGYTF	TGTGCCAGCTCACCACAACAGGGTAACTATGGCTACACCTTC
TRBV7-6	TRBJ1-4	once	TRBD1	12	CASSFQGAKLFF	TGTGCCAGCAGCTTCCAGGGGGCAAAACTGTTTTTT